This passage covers 22 T cell receptor beta chains from one sample sequenced in a study of blood T cell repertoires in COVID-19. The repertoire was sequenced with immunoSEQ multiplex PCR; TCRdb's copy has only in-frame clones and lacks some. The data hold about 100,000 clones, with about 76% observed a single time. Sequenced: peripheral blood. The receptors were gathered from a human donor in a cohort sampled during active COVID-19.

The V gene is TRBV20-1, the J gene TRBJ2-4; 10 nucleotides match TRBD2. CDR3 length: 14 residues. Germline values: CDR1 DFQATT, CDR2 SNEGSKA (reference sequence). The junction had 3 bases not matched to a gene; V was cut back by 3 bases and J by 4 bases. The CDR3 loop is CSASFSGRKNIQYF. The CDR3 nucleotides read TGCAGTGCTAGTTTTAGCGGGAGGAAAAACATTCAGTACTTC.

This clone was counted once. V and J are TRBV3-1 (or the pseudogene TRBV3-2) and TRBJ1-1; 10 nucleotides line up with TRBD1. Germline V gene sequence: CDR1 LGHDT, CDR2 YNNKEL (reference sequence). The CDR3 is 15 residues long. Trimming took 0 bases from V and 5 from J; bases not matched to a gene: 3. In nucleotides, the CDR3 is TGTGCCAGCAGCCAAGATTGGGGACAGGGGACTGAAGCTTTCTTT. Protein: CASSQDWGQGTEAFF.

V gene TRBV7-8 combines with J gene TRBJ1-5, with TRBD1 matching 8 bases. V shed 5 bases, J shed 5 bases, and the junction held 5 bases outside the gene matches. This CDR3 comprises 14 residues. Per the germline V gene, CDR1 is SGHVS and CDR2 is FQNEAQ. The CDR3, as DNA: TGTGCCAGCAGCCCACAGGGGGAGGATCAGCCCCAGCATTTT. Its translation is CASSPQGEDQPQHF.

This chain joins TRBV28 and TRBJ2-1; 12 bases are shared with TRBD2. CDR1 MDHEN and CDR2 SYDVKM come from the germline V gene. The CDR3 consists of 16 residues. The J segment lost 3 bases and the V segment lost 6 bases, leaving 6 bases of the junction unmatched. The CDR3 reads CASRPSGRDFYNEQFF. The CDR3 region has the DNA TGTGCCAGCAGGCCTAGCGGGAGGGATTTCTACAATGAGCAGTTCTTC.

CDR3 in DNA: TGTGCCAGCAGCCAACGGGGGTCTGGTGAAAAACTGTTTTTT. This translates into CASSQRGSGEKLFF. The chain has TRBV3-1 (or the pseudogene TRBV3-2) and TRBJ1-4; tentatively, D is TRBD1 (5 bases). V was trimmed by 2 bases and J by 7 bases, leaving 11 bases between them. This CDR3 has 14 amino acids. CDR1 LGHDT and CDR2 YNNKEL come from the germline V gene (reference sequence).

The chain recombines TRBV2 with TRBJ1-1; TRBD1 matches at 8 bases. The V gene's germline CDR1 is SNHLY and CDR2 FYNNEI. The length of the CDR3 is 13 residues. Unmatched junction bases numbered 8, after V lost 7 bases and J lost 7 bases. The CDR3 region is CASTLDRVGEAFF. Here the CDR3 DNA reads TGTGCCAGCACTCTGGACAGGGTGGGTGAAGCTTTCTTT.

The V call is TRBV5-1, the J call TRBJ2-5, with D maybe TRBD2 (5 bases). The ends were cut back, 4 bases at V and 1 base at J, with 20 bases in the middle. The length of the CDR3 is 17 residues. In germline, CDR1 is SGHRS, CDR2 YFSETQ. The CDR3 protein is CASSDAGDWQTQETQYF. Here the CDR3 DNA reads TGCGCCAGCAGCGATGCGGGCGATTGGCAGACCCAAGAGACCCAGTACTTC.

V and J are TRBV5-6 and TRBJ2-5, with 9 bases matching TRBD2. Germline V gene lookup returns CDR1 SGHDT and CDR2 YYEEEE. This CDR3 comprises 14 residues. V was pared by 3 bases and J by 5 bases, with 5 bases of the junction left unmatched. The chain's CDR3 is CASSSGLAWETQYF. CDR3 nucleotide sequence: TGTGCCAGCAGCTCCGGACTAGCGTGGGAGACCCAGTACTTC.

This rearrangement joins TRBV2 to TRBJ2-3, with D unresolved. The V gene's germline CDR1 is SNHLY and CDR2 FYNNEI. This CDR3 contains 15 residues. Trimming removed 7 bases from V and 1 base from J, with 15 bases in between. The CDR3 DNA follows: TGTGCCAGCACGGCTCAACAGCCTGGCACAGATACGCAGTATTTT. Protein: CASTAQQPGTDTQYF.

This clone was detected a few times. The chain combines TRBV2 with TRBJ2-1, with 11 bases aligning to TRBD2. The V segment lost 6 bases and the J segment 4 bases; nucleotides outside the gene matches: 5. The CDR3 is 15 amino acids. Germline V gene lookup returns CDR1 SNHLY and CDR2 FYNNEI. In nucleotides, the CDR3 is TGTGCCAGCAGGCCCACTAGCGGGAGTTACAATGAGCAGTTCTTC. Amino acid sequence: CASRPTSGSYNEQFF.

The V gene is TRBV10-3, the J gene TRBJ1-2; 7 bases align to TRBD1. The ends lost 3 bases at V and 8 bases at J; junction bases unmatched: 12. Germline CDR1 is ENHRY and CDR2 is SYGVKD. The CDR3 is 15 residues long. CDR3 sequence (DNA): TGTGCCATCAGTGACCAGGGGACAGTTCGGCGGGGCTACACCTTC. This codes for CAISDQGTVRRGYTF.

In its sample, this clone was seen once. The chain combines TRBV2 with TRBJ2-3, with TRBD2 identical over 9 bases. The trim removed 5 bases at V and 2 bases at J, leaving 8 bases unmatched. The length of the CDR3 is 16 residues. Germline V gene data show CDR1 as SNHLY and CDR2 as FYNNEI. The CDR3 region has the DNA TGTGCCAGCAGTCCGTCACTAGCGGGCACCACAGATACGCAGTATTTT. It encodes CASSPSLAGTTDTQYF. Together with reference TRBV2 and TRBJ2-3, the CDR3 gives the full variable domain: EPEVTQTPSHQVTQMGQEVILRCVPISNHLYFYWYRQILGQKVEFLVSFYNNEISEKSEIFDDQFSVERPDGSNFTLKIRSTKLEDSAMYFCASSPSLAGTTDTQYFGPGTRLTVL.

The sample holds one count of this clone. The rearrangement links TRBV7-2 to TRBJ2-7; 12 bases align to TRBD2. In germline, CDR1 is SGHTA, CDR2 FQGNSA. V gave up 4 bases and J gave up 0 bases; unmatched junction bases: 13. CDR3 length: 19 residues. The CDR3 DNA follows: TGTGCCAGCAGCTCCCTTAGCCCCAGGACTAGCGGGGCCTCCTACGAGCAGTACTTC. Its protein product is CASSSLSPRTSGASYEQYF.

The chain uses TRBV5-1 and TRBJ2-1; 8 nucleotides line up with TRBD1. From germline, CDR1 is SGHRS and CDR2 YFSETQ. V was pared by 4 bases and J by 3 bases, with 6 bases of the junction left unmatched. This CDR3 region has 15 residues. The CDR3 DNA reads TGCGCCAGCAGCGCCGGGACAGGATTCTACAATGAGCAGTTCTTC. Protein: CASSAGTGFYNEQFF.

V usage is TRBV11-2 and J usage is TRBJ2-3, with no clear D. Trimming left V 2 bases short and J 0 bases short, with 12 bases between. Germline CDR1 is SGHAT and CDR2 is FQNNGV. This CDR3 has 16 amino acids. The CDR3 region is CASSLTFQSSTDTQYF. CDR3 DNA sequence: TGTGCCAGCAGCTTAACTTTCCAATCTAGCACAGATACGCAGTATTTT.

V usage is TRBV11-2 and J usage is TRBJ2-2, with D tentatively TRBD1 (6 bases). The CDR3 spans 15 residues. V lost 5 bases and J lost 7, with 17 bases in between. The germline gives CDR1 SGHAT, CDR2 FQNNGV. CDR3 amino acids: CASSISLGAGGELFF. In nucleotides, the CDR3 is TGTGCCAGCAGCATCTCCTTGGGGGCCGGCGGGGAGCTGTTTTTT.

The J gene is TRBJ2-7, the V gene TRBV4-2, with TRBD2 matching 7 bases. V was clipped by 0 bases and J by 6 bases; unmatched bases: 5. The CDR3 runs to 14 residues. Looked up from germline, CDR1 is LGHNA and CDR2 is YNFKEQ. The CDR3 sequence is CASSQDWGGTEQYF. Here the CDR3 DNA reads TGTGCCAGCAGCCAAGATTGGGGGGGAACCGAGCAGTACTTC.

V usage is TRBV6-5 and J usage is TRBJ2-1, with 7 bases fitting TRBD1. This CDR3 spans 14 amino acids. CDR1 is MNHEY and CDR2 is SVGAGI in the germline V gene. The junction had 6 bases not matched to a gene; V was cut back by 5 bases and J by 5 bases. CDR3 bases: TGTGCCAGCAGTAACCGACAGGGTAACAATGAGCAGTTCTTC. Residues: CASSNRQGNNEQFF.

The chain employs TRBV10-1 and TRBJ2-6; weak D call: TRBD1 (5 bases). The V and J ends lost 6 bases and 1 base respectively, with 16 bases between them. CDR1 is WNHNN, CDR2 SYGVQD, per germline (reference sequence). The CDR3 length is 17 residues. CDR3 sequence reads: CASRRWWAGSGANVLTF. CDR3 coding DNA: TGCGCCAGCAGAAGATGGTGGGCAGGGTCTGGGGCCAACGTCCTGACTTTC.

The chain employs TRBV3-1 (or the pseudogene TRBV3-2) and TRBJ2-5; 9 positions agree with TRBD1. CDR1 is LGHDT and CDR2 is YNNKEL in the germline V gene (reference sequence). Trimming at V came to 7 bases and at J to 9 bases, leaving 6 bases not matched to a gene. CDR3 length equals 12 residues. CDR3 nucleotides: TGTGCCAGCACCCGGGACAGGGTGGCCCAGTACTTC. Its protein is CASTRDRVAQYF.

This chain links TRBV2 with TRBJ2-3, with D maybe TRBD2 (6 bases). This CDR3 is 13 amino acids long. Germline assignment: CDR1 SNHLY and CDR2 FYNNEI. The ends were cut back, 6 bases at V and 0 bases at J, with 7 bases in the middle. In DNA form, the CDR3 reads TGTGCCAGCAGCAGCGGGAGCACAGATACGCAGTATTTT. This translates into CASSSGSTDTQYF.

The chain recombines TRBV25-1 with TRBJ2-7; 8 bases map to TRBD2. The CDR3 loop spans 15 amino acids. Trimming took 5 bases from V and 1 from J; bases not matched to a gene: 7. Germline CDR1 is MGHDK and CDR2 is SYGVNS. CDR3 DNA: TGTGCCAGCAGTACGACTAGCGAGTCTTCCTACGAGCAGTACTTC. This encodes CASSTTSESSYEQYF.